These 29 T cell receptor beta chains came from one sample sequenced in a study of CD8 T cells in Susac syndrome. RNA totalling roughly 0.45 to 1 ug underwent reverse transcription with random hexamers. TCRdb re-derived calls from the immunoSEQ multiplex PCR reads in MiXCR, one entry per CDR3 protein. Of some 160,000 distinct CDR3 sequences detected, approximately 95% appear once; the ten largest clones hold about 0.15%. The sequencing sample was made of CD8+ T cells from PBMCs. These receptors came from a human donor with multiple sclerosis.

The chain is built from TRBV7-9 and TRBJ2-3; D is ambiguous. CDR1 is SEHNR, CDR2 FQNEAQ, per germline (reference sequence). The CDR3 contains 14 residues. Trimming left V 5 bases short and J 0 bases short, with 9 bases between. The CDR3 DNA is TGTGCCAGCAGCGAGAAGGCTAGCACAGATACGCAGTATTTT. It codes for CASSEKASTDTQYF.

This chain links TRBV29-1 with TRBJ2-7; D gene uncertain. Trimming pared 3 bases from V and 1 base from J, leaving 10 bases between. Germline CDR1 reads SQVTM; CDR2 reads ANQGSEA. CDR3 size: 13 residues. The CDR3 nucleotides read TGCAGCGTTGAGACGGAGTTATCCTACGAGCAGTACTTC. Protein: CSVETELSYEQYF.

This clonotype was recorded once. This rearrangement joins TRBV20-1 to TRBJ2-3; weak D call: TRBD2 (5 bases). This CDR3 is built from 13 residues. Germline values: CDR1 DFQATT, CDR2 SNEGSKA (reference sequence). CDR3 sequence reads: CRDSGAKTDTQYF. CDR3 bases: TGCAGGGACTCAGGAGCCAAAACAGATACGCAGTATTTT.

The chain combines TRBV3-1 with TRBJ2-7, with D maybe TRBD2 (5 bases). V was cut by 4 bases and J by 4 bases, with 8 bases left in between. CDR1 is LGHDT and CDR2 is YNNKEL in the germline V gene (reference sequence). CDR3 size: 12 residues. CDR3 in amino acids: CASSREGYEQYF. CDR3 in DNA: TGTGCCAGCAGCCGCGAGGGATACGAGCAGTACTTC.

This sequence joins TRBV2 and TRBJ2-7, with 7 bases identical to TRBD2. V shed 0 bases, J shed 7 bases, and the junction held 9 bases outside the gene matches. The CDR3 totals 15 residues. Germline V gene sequence: CDR1 SNHLY, CDR2 FYNNEI. The CDR3 DNA follows: TGTGCCAGCAGTGAAGCAACACGACTAGCTCAAGAGCAGTACTTC. Amino acid sequence: CASSEATRLAQEQYF.

This clonotype was picked up one time. This chain joins TRBV21-1 and TRBJ1-2. TRBV21-1 is designated a pseudogene. The CDR3 loop spans 11 amino acids. DNA for the CDR3: TGTGCCGACAGAAAAAACTATGGCTACACCTTC. It yields the protein CADRKNYGYTF.

V usage is TRBV27 and J usage is TRBJ2-1; unclear D gene. The V gene lost 8 bases and the J gene lost 8 bases, with 16 bases spanning the gap. The germline CDR1 and CDR2 sequences are MNHEY and SMNVEV (reference sequence). The CDR3 length is 13 residues. The chain's CDR3 is CASGPGGSYEQFF. CDR3 bases: TGTGCCAGCGGACCGGGCGGAAGCTATGAGCAGTTCTTC.

CDR3: CASRTRSSSYNEQFF. DNA for the CDR3: TGTGCCAGCAGAACCAGGTCAAGCTCCTACAATGAGCAGTTCTTC. This chain links TRBV2 with TRBJ2-1; no clear D. V lost 6 bases and J 0 bases, leaving 12 bases between the germline ends. Germline CDR1 SNHLY, CDR2 FYNNEI. CDR3 length: 15 residues. The full variable domain, its missing parts supplied by reference TRBV2 and TRBJ2-1, is EPEVTQTPSHQVTQMGQEVILRCVPISNHLYFYWYRQILGQKVEFLVSFYNNEISEKSEIFDDQFSVERPDGSNFTLKIRSTKLEDSAMYFCASRTRSSSYNEQFFGPGTRLTVL.

The genes are TRBV12-3 or TRBV12-4 and TRBJ2-2; TRBD1 matches 8 bases. V lost 7 bases to trimming and J lost 6 bases; unmatched junction nucleotides: 7. The CDR3 is 14 residues long. The CDR3 DNA is TGTGCCAGCACCGCGGACAGGGTTGCCGGGGAGCTGTTTTTT. Amino acids: CASTADRVAGELFF.

This chain connects TRBV12-3 or TRBV12-4 to TRBJ2-3; 7 nucleotides agree with TRBD2. The CDR3 runs to 12 residues. Losses at the gene ends were 3 bases for V and 12 bases for J; bases not matched to a gene: 6. In DNA form, the CDR3 reads TGTGCCAGCAGTTTCGGGACTACCGAACAGTATTTT. Its protein is CASSFGTTEQYF.

The rearrangement links TRBV28 to TRBJ2-1, with 8 bases that match TRBD2. The length of the CDR3 is 16 residues. Unmatched junction bases numbered 10, after V lost 2 bases and J lost 7 bases. Per the germline V gene, CDR1 is MDHEN and CDR2 is SYDVKM. The CDR3 sequence is CASSLDPGGSFNEQFF. CDR3 nucleotides: TGTGCCAGCAGTTTAGATCCGGGAGGGTCTTTTAATGAGCAGTTCTTC.

The chain combines TRBV2 with TRBJ2-7; 11 bases agree with TRBD1. The CDR3 is made up of 15 amino acids. The V gene's germline CDR1 is SNHLY and CDR2 FYNNEI. Germline trimming cut 6 bases from V and 1 base from J; bases unmatched to any gene: 5. The CDR3 DNA is TGTGCCAGCAGCGCCGGGACAGGGGGATCCTACGAGCAGTACTTC. It encodes CASSAGTGGSYEQYF.

The V call is TRBV28, the J call TRBJ2-3; possible D gene TRBD2, 6 bases. The length of the CDR3 is 14 residues. Germline CDR1 and CDR2: MDHEN and SYDVKM. V dropped 5 bases and J dropped 2 bases, with 11 bases sitting between them. The CDR3 DNA follows: TGTGCCAGCAGTATGACTAGTTCCACAGATACGCAGTATTTT. Its translation: CASSMTSSTDTQYF.

The chain carries TRBV5-4 and TRBJ2-7, with D unclear. V lost 0 bases and J lost 7, with 14 bases in between. The germline gives CDR1 SGHNT, CDR2 YYREEE (reference sequence). This CDR3 contains 14 residues. The CDR3: CASSLVRPGVEQYF. CDR3 sequence (DNA): TGTGCCAGCAGCTTGGTGCGACCCGGAGTGGAGCAGTACTTC. Using reference TRBV5-4 and TRBJ2-7 for the parts outside the CDR3, the full variable domain is ETGVTQSPTHLIKTRGQQVTLRCSSQSGHNTVSWYQQALGQGPQFIFQYYREEENGRGNFPPRFSGLQFPNYSSELNVNALELDDSALYLCASSLVRPGVEQYFGPGTRLTVT.

The rearrangement joins TRBV15 to TRBJ2-7; D is possibly TRBD1 (6 bases). The CDR3 spans 15 residues. Germline loops: CDR1 LNHNV, CDR2 YYDKDF (reference sequence). Trimming took off 1 base at V and 2 bases at J, with 12 bases between the two ends. This CDR3 reads CATSRGGGSPYEQYF. CDR3 sequence (DNA): TGTGCCACCAGCAGAGGTGGGGGCTCCCCCTACGAGCAGTACTTC. Full variable domain (remainder filled in from reference TRBV15 and TRBJ2-7): DAMVIQNPRYQVTQFGKPVTLSCSQTLNHNVMYWYQQKSSQAPKLLFHYYDKDFNNEADTPDNFQSRRPNTSFCFLDIRSPGLGDTAMYLCATSRGGGSPYEQYFGPGTRLTVT.

The chain links TRBV20-1 to TRBJ2-5; 16 bases align to TRBD2. Germline V gene lookup returns CDR1 DFQATT and CDR2 SNEGSKA (reference sequence). CDR3 length: 18 amino acids. Trimming removed 6 bases from V and 1 base from J; junction bases left unmatched: 11. The CDR3 region is CSAQLPGTSGGAQETQYF. The CDR3 nucleotides read TGCAGTGCCCAACTTCCCGGGACTAGCGGGGGGGCCCAAGAGACCCAGTACTTC.

There are a few counts of this clonotype. The chain is built from TRBV27 and TRBJ2-5, with TRBD2 identical over 8 bases. Germline V CDR1 and CDR2: MNHEY, SMNVEV (reference sequence). The V and J ends lost 2 bases and 2 bases, in that order; junction bases with no gene match: 4. This CDR3 is built from 15 residues. In DNA form, the CDR3 reads TGTGCCAGCAGTTTAGCGGGGGGACTTCAAGAGACCCAGTACTTC. Its protein product is CASSLAGGLQETQYF.

The rearrangement joins TRBV28 to TRBJ2-3; D is unresolved. V lost 4 bases and J lost 2, with 16 bases in between. The CDR3 covers 16 residues. From germline, CDR1 is MDHEN and CDR2 SYDVKM. The CDR3 loop is CASSWPSSRNTDTQYF. Written as DNA, the CDR3 is TGTGCCAGCAGTTGGCCCTCTTCGCGAAACACAGATACGCAGTATTTT.

V is TRBV20-1 and J is TRBJ1-1, with a weak D call TRBD1 (5 bases). Germline CDR1 DFQATT, CDR2 SNEGSKA (reference sequence). Trimming cost V 0 bases and J 4 bases, with 9 bases left between them. The CDR3 runs 13 residues. As DNA, the CDR3 is TGCAGTGCTAGAGATCTGAGGGGCACTGAAGCTTTCTTT. Translated: CSARDLRGTEAFF.

The table lists this clonotype with a count of one. The genes are TRBV24-1 and TRBJ1-2, with 7 bases lining up with TRBD1. Trimming removed 4 bases from V and 3 bases from J; junction bases left unmatched: 4. This CDR3 spans 14 amino acids. The germline gives CDR1 KGHDR, CDR2 SFDVKD. CDR3 bases: TGTGCCACCAGTGAAGGACAGGCGGACTATGGCTACACCTTC. Its translation: CATSEGQADYGYTF.

The chain employs TRBV28 and TRBJ1-1; D call uncertain. Germline CDR1 and CDR2: MDHEN and SYDVKM. Trimming stripped 2 bases from V and 3 bases from J, with 10 bases between. CDR3 length: 14 residues. CDR3 DNA: TGTGCCAGCAGTTTAAGGTTGTCGGACACTGAAGCTTTCTTT. Translation gives CASSLRLSDTEAFF.

The chain employs TRBV7-9 and TRBJ2-5; D possibly uses TRBD1 or TRBD2 (5 bases each). Germline V lookup: CDR1 SEHNR, CDR2 FQNEAQ (reference sequence). The V end lost 4 bases, the J end lost 2 bases, and 14 bases lay between the germline ends. The CDR3 runs to 15 residues. The CDR3 reads CASSSGDRDQETQYF. The CDR3 coding sequence is TGTGCCAGCAGCTCCGGGGACCGGGATCAAGAGACCCAGTACTTC.

This chain connects TRBV9 to TRBJ1-3; 7 bases line up with TRBD1. J gave up 3 bases and V 5 bases, and 2 bases lay outside the gene matches. Germline assignment: CDR1 SGDLS and CDR2 YYNGEE. This CDR3 has 13 amino acids. CDR3 protein: CASSRTGGNTIYF. CDR3 nucleotide sequence: TGTGCCAGCAGTCGGACAGGTGGAAACACCATATATTTT.

With regard to this clonotype: One end of the junction varies from germline; a read error may be responsible. This CDR3 is CASSLAHSGLDKAKNIQYF. The CDR3 region has the DNA TGTGCCAGCAGCCTAGCCCACTCGGGACTAGATAAAGCCAAAAACATTCAGTACTTC. V usage is TRBV7-9 and J usage is TRBJ2-4; 8 nucleotides line up with TRBD2. CDR1 SEHNR and CDR2 FQNEAQ come from the germline V gene (reference sequence). This CDR3 contains 19 residues.

This clonotype was detected once. The chain combines TRBV2 with TRBJ2-1, with D possibly being TRBD1 (5 bases). In germline, CDR1 is SNHLY, CDR2 FYNNEI. V was cut by 0 bases and J by 7 bases, with 13 bases left in between. The CDR3 is 15 residues long. The CDR3 here is CASSEAAGLVNEQFF. CDR3 coding DNA: TGTGCCAGCAGTGAAGCGGCAGGGTTAGTGAATGAGCAGTTCTTC.

The genes are TRBV2 and TRBJ2-2; D gene ambiguous. Deletions cut 6 bases from V and 0 bases from J, with 17 bases between. Germline V CDR1 and CDR2: SNHLY, FYNNEI. This CDR3 has 17 amino acids. CDR3 residues: CASSYLTRNSNTGELFF. The CDR3, as DNA: TGTGCCAGCAGCTATCTAACGAGGAACTCGAACACCGGGGAGCTGTTTTTT.

J is TRBJ2-2 and V is TRBV9; D call uncertain. Per germline, CDR1 SGDLS and CDR2 YYNGEE. The V gene lost 4 bases and the J gene lost 8 bases, with 9 bases spanning the gap. The CDR3 sequence is 12 residues long. CDR3 amino acids: CASSSSLGELFF. Written as DNA, the CDR3 is TGTGCCAGCAGCTCGTCACTAGGGGAGCTGTTTTTT.

This clonotype was seen only once. The chain joins TRBV29-1 to TRBJ2-7; the D is unclear. The CDR3 runs 13 residues. Trimming stripped 5 bases from V and 3 bases from J, with 14 bases between. Germline V gene lookup returns CDR1 SQVTM and CDR2 ANQGSEA. CDR3 DNA: TGCAGCGTTTCCCTGAGCACCTACTACGAGCAGTACTTC. Protein product: CSVSLSTYYEQYF.

DNA for the CDR3: TGTGCCAGCAGCGTAGCCAAGAGCGGGACAACCTACGAGCAGTACTTC. It codes for CASSVAKSGTTYEQYF. V usage is TRBV9 and J usage is TRBJ2-7; possible D gene TRBD2, 7 bases. Germline CDR1 SGDLS, CDR2 YYNGEE. The CDR3 has 16 residues. Between the trimmed V and J ends, which lost 0 bases and 2 bases, there was a span of 15 bases.